This TCR beta chain is from a study of T cell responses to AZD1222 COVID-19 vaccine. Some clones are missing from TCRdb's copy, which holds only in-frame ones; the method was immunoSEQ multiplex PCR. The data contain 150,000 to 160,000 clones, 90% of them singletons. This sample comprised peripheral blood, obtained 28 days after the second AZD1222 dose. This sequence was found in an adult who received the AZD1222 COVID-19 vaccine.

DNA for the CDR3: TGTGCCAGCAGCTCGGACCTGGCGGGGGACCCCTCTAGCACAGATACGCAGTATTTT. Translating it yields CASSSDLAGDPSSTDTQYF. J is TRBJ2-3 and V is TRBV7-9; 7 nucleotides line up with TRBD2. The CDR3 covers 19 residues. J gave up 0 bases and V 4 bases, and 16 bases lay outside the gene matches. Germline CDR1 reads SEHNR; CDR2 reads FQNEAQ (reference sequence).